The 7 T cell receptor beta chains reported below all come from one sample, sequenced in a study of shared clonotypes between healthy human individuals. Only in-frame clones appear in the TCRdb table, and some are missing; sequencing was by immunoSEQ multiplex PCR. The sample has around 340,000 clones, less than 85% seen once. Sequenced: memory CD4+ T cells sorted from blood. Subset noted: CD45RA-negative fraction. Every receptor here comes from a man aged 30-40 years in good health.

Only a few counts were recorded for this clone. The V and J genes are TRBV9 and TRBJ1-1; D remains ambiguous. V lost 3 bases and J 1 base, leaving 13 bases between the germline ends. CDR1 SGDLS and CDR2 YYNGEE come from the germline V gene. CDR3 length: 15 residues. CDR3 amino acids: CASSARRAGNTEAFF. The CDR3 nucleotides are TGTGCCAGCAGCGCCCGTCGGGCGGGGAACACTGAAGCTTTCTTT.

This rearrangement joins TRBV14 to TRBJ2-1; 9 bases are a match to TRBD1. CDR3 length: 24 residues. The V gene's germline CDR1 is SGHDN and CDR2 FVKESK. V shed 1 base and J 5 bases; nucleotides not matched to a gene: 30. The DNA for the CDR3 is TGTGCCAGCAGCCAAGTCGGCGGGACAGGGTTCAATGGCTATGGCTACACCGGACACAATGAGCAGTTCTTC. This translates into CASSQVGGTGFNGYGYTGHNEQFF.

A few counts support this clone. The chain's CDR3 is CASSEQQGSGYTF. The CDR3 region has the DNA TGTGCCAGCAGTGAGCAACAGGGCTCCGGCTACACCTTC. V is TRBV6-1 and J is TRBJ1-2; TRBD1 might be the D (6 bases). V was shortened by 3 bases and J by 8 bases, with 13 bases between the two germline ends. The CDR3 loop spans 13 amino acids. Germline CDR1 MNHNS, CDR2 SASEGT.

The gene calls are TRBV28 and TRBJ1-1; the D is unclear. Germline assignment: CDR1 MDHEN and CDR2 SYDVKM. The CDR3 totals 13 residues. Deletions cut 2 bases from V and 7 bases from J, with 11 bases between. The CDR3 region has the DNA TGTGCCAGCAGTTTAGGCCGCCCAGGTGAAGCTTTCTTT. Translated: CASSLGRPGEAFF.

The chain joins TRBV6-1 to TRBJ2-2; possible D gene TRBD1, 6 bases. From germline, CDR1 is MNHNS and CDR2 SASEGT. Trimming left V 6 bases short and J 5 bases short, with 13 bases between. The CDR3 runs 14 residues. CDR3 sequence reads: CASSGTLGTGELFF. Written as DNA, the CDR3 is TGTGCCAGCAGCGGGACACTCGGGACCGGGGAGCTGTTTTTT.

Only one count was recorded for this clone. For the CDR3, the DNA is TGTGCCAGCACGGGGGGAAGCAATCAGCCCCAGCATTTT. It yields the protein CASTGGSNQPQHF. This chain connects TRBV6-1 to TRBJ1-5, with a tentative D call TRBD1 (5 bases). Germline V CDR1 and CDR2: MNHNS, SASEGT. This CDR3 is 13 amino acids long. The germline V and J ends were trimmed by 7 bases and 1 base, with 8 bases remaining between them.

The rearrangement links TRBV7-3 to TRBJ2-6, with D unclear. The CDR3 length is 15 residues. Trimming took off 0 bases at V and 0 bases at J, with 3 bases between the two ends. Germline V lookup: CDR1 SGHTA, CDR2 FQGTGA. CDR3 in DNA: TGTGCCAGCAGCTTAACGGGCTCTGGGGCCAACGTCCTGACTTTC. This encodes CASSLTGSGANVLTF.